This T cell receptor (beta chain) comes out of a study of T cells in Graves' hyperthyroidism and ophthalmopathy. This clonotype was found many times. Its antigen is currently unknown. CDR3 size: 13 residues. Germline assignment: CDR1 DFQATT and CDR2 SNEGSKA (reference sequence). Losses at the gene ends were 5 bases for V and 5 bases for J; bases not matched to a gene: 4. The CDR3 regions of TCR beta were amplified from RNA transcripts. An initial round of RT-PCR targeting the TCR CDR3 relied on the HTBI primer set. TCRdb ran MiXCR on the multiplex PCR reads and lists one entry per CDR3 protein. Found here are a few hundred thousand distinct CDR3 sequences, approximately 15% of them singletons; the top ten hold more than 5%. Regarding the study as a whole: Stable hyperthyroidism was told apart from ophthalmopathy by a model built on 13 V-J features.

The study left out patients who had uncontrolled infection, other autoimmune disease, pregnancy or lactation. Diagnosing involved the use of clinical symptoms, serum thyroxine and TRAb, thyroid ultrasound and orbital computed tomography. Fresh peripheral blood, roughly 9.6 ml, was the source of the PBMCs. The origin of this receptor is a woman between 25 and 40 years old with Graves' hyperthyroidism that later progressed to Graves' ophthalmopathy. The rearrangement links TRBV20-1 to TRBJ1-1, with 11 bases identical to TRBD1. Sequenced sample: blood. CDR3 loop: CSAGQGARTEAFF. The CDR3 nucleotides are TGCAGTGCTGGACAGGGGGCGCGGACTGAAGCTTTCTTT.